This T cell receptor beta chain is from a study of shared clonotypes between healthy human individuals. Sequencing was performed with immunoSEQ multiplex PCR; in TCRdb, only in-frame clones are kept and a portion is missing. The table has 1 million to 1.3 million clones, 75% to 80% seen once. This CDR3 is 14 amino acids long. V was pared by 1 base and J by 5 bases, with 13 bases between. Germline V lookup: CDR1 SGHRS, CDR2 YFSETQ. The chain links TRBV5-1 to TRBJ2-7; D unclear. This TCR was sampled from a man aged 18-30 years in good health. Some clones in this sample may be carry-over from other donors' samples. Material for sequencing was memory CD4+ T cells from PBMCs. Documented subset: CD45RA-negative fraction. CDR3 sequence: CASSLSPGWDEQYF. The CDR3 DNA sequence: TGCGCCAGCAGCTTGAGTCCCGGTTGGGACGAGCAGTACTTC.